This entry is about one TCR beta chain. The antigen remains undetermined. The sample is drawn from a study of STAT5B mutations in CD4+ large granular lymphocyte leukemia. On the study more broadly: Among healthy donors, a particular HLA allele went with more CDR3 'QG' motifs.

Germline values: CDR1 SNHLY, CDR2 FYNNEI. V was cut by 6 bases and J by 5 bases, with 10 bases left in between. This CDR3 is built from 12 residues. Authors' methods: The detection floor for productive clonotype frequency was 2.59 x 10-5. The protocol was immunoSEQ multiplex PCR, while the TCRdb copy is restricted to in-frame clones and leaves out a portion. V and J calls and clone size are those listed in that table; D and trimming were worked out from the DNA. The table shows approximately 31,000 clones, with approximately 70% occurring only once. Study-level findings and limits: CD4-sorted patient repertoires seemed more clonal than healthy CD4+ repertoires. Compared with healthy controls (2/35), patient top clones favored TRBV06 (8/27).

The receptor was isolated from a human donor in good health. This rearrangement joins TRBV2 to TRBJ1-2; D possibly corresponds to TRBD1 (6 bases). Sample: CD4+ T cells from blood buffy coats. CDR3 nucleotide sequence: TGTGCCAGCAGGAGGACAGATTATGGCTACACCTTC. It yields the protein CASRRTDYGYTF.